This passage covers 5 T cell receptor beta chains from one sample sequenced in a study of cytomegalovirus exposure and HLA in healthy donors. Vbeta (60) and Jbeta (13) primers were used in the PCR. Generated by immunoSEQ multiplex PCR, the TCRdb table keeps only in-frame clones and is missing some. Its listing shows fewer than 100,000 clones. Sequencing was carried out using PBMCs. These receptors all stem from a woman in her sixties or seventies in good health and CMV-seronegative.

The chain combines TRBV28 with TRBJ1-2; 9 bases map to TRBD1. V shed 6 bases, J shed 4 bases, and the junction held 12 bases outside the gene matches. This CDR3 comprises 16 residues. Germline V gene data show CDR1 as MDHEN and CDR2 as SYDVKM. This chain's CDR3 is CASRTQRTGVAYGYTF. The CDR3 nucleotides read TGTGCCAGCAGAACGCAAAGGACAGGGGTGGCCTATGGCTACACCTTC.

Concerning this clone itself: This sample also contains other DNA sequences that code for the same CDR3. CDR3 protein: CASSPWGRSNEQFF. CDR3 coding DNA: TGTGCCAGCAGCCCTTGGGGCAGGAGCAATGAGCAGTTCTTC. V gene TRBV11-3 combines with J gene TRBJ2-1; D possibly corresponds to TRBD1 (5 bases). This CDR3 has 14 amino acids. Germline V gives CDR1 SGHNT, CDR2 YENEEA. V lost 5 bases and J 6 bases, leaving 14 bases between the germline ends.

The chain carries TRBV6-6 and TRBJ1-2; TRBD1 is a possible D gene (6 bases). Germline lookup yields CDR1 MNHNY and CDR2 SVGAGI (reference sequence). CDR3 length: 15 amino acids. Trimming removed 5 bases at V and 4 bases at J, with 17 bases between. CDR3 in DNA: TGTGCCAGCAGTGACATTCAGGGGAGGGCCTATGGCTACACCTTC. Amino acids: CASSDIQGRAYGYTF.

The J gene is TRBJ2-7, the V gene TRBV23-1; 8 positions agree with TRBD2. TRBV23-1 has ORF status, its function being uncertain. CDR3 length: 19 residues. V shed 8 bases and J 1 base; nucleotides not matched to a gene: 22. DNA of the CDR3: TGCGCCAGCGAAGGGGGGTTAGCGGGAATTAGAAGACCGTCCTACGAGCAGTACTTC. It specifies CASEGGLAGIRRPSYEQYF.

The gene calls are TRBV18 and TRBJ1-6, with D hard to call. V was pared by 3 bases and J by 8 bases, with 8 bases between. CDR1 and CDR2 from the germline V gene are KGHSH and LQKENI. This CDR3 is built from 13 residues. As DNA, the CDR3 is TGTGCCAGCTCACCGATGTCGGATTCACCCCTCCACTTT. It yields the protein CASSPMSDSPLHF. Looking up the rest from reference TRBV18 and TRBJ1-6 gives the full variable domain: NAGVMQNPRHLVRRRGQEARLRCSPMKGHSHVYWYRQLPEEGLKFMVYLQKENIIDESGMPKERFSAEFPKEGPSILRIQQVVRGDSAAYFCASSPMSDSPLHFGNGTRLTVT.